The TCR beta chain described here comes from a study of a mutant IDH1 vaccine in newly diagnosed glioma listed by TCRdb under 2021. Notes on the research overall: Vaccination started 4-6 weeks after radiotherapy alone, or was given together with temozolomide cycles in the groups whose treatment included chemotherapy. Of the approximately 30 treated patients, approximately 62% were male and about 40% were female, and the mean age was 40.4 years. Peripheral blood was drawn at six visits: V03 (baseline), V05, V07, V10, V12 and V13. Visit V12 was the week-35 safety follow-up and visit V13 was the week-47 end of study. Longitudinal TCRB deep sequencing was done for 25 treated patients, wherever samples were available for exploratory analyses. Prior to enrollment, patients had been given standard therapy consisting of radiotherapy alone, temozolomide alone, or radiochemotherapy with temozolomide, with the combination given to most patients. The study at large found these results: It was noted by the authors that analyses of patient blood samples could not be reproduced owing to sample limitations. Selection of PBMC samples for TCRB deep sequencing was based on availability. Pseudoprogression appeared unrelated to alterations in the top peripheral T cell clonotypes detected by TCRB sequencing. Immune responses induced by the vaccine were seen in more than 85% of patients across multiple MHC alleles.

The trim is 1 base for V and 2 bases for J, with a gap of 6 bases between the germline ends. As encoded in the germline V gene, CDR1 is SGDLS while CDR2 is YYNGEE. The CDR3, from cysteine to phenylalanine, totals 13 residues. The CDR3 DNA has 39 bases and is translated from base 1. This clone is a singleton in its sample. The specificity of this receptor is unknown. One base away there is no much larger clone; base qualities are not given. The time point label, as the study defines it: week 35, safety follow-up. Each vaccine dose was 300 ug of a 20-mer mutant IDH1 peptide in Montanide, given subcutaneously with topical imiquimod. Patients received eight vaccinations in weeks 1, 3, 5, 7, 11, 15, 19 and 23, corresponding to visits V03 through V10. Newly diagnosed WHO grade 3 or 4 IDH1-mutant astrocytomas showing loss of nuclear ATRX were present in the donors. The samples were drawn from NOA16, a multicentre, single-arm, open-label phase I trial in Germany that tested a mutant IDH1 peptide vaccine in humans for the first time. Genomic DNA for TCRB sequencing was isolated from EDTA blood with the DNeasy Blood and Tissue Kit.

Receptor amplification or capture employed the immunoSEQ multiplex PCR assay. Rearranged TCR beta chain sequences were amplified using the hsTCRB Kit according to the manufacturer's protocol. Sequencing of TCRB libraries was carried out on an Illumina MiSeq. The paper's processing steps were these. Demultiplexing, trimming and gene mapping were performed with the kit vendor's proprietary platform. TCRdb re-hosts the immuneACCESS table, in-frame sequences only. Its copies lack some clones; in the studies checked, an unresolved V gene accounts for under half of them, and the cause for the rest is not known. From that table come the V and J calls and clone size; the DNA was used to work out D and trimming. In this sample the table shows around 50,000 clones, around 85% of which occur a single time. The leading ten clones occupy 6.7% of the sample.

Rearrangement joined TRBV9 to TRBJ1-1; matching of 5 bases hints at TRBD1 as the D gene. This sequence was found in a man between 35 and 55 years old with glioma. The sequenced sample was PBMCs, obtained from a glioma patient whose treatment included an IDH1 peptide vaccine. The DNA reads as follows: TGTGCCAGCAGCGTACAGGGAAACACTGAAGCTTTCTTT. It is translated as CASSVQGNTEAFF.